These 16 T cell receptor beta chains were sequenced from one sample in a study of CD8 T cells in Susac syndrome. With random hexamers, roughly 0.45 to 1 ug RNA was reverse transcribed. TCRdb itself ran the immunoSEQ multiplex PCR reads through MiXCR, one entry per CDR3 protein. The sample consists of a few hundred thousand distinct CDR3 sequences, 75% to 90% of them appearing once. Sequencing input: CD8+ T cells from PBMCs. The source of these receptors is a human donor with multiple sclerosis.

This clonotype was seen a single time. This chain joins TRBV12-3 or TRBV12-4 and TRBJ2-3; a possible D gene is TRBD2 (5 bases). The CDR3 totals 17 residues. Deletions cut 3 bases from V and 3 bases from J, with 19 bases between. The DNA of the CDR3 is TGTGCCAGCAGTTTCGGAGAGGGCCAGCGACTTACAGATACGCAGTATTTT. The encoded protein is CASSFGEGQRLTDTQYF.

This chain links TRBV5-5 with TRBJ1-3, with 9 nucleotides matching TRBD1. The CDR3 has 15 amino acids. CDR1 and CDR2 (germline): SGHKS, YYEKEE (reference sequence). Germline trimming cut 8 bases from V and 3 bases from J; bases unmatched to any gene: 9. CDR3 DNA: TGTGCCAGTAGCCCGGACAGGGGTCTTGGAAACACCATATATTTT. It encodes CASSPDRGLGNTIYF.

The V gene is TRBV4-1, the J gene TRBJ2-2; no clear D gene. Trimming removed 5 bases from V and 1 base from J, with 11 bases in between. This CDR3 is built from 15 residues. Germline-derived CDR1 and CDR2 are MGHRA and YSYEKL. CDR3 coding DNA: TGCGCCAGCAGCAACCTCAAGATGAACACCGGGGAGCTGTTTTTT. This codes for CASSNLKMNTGELFF.

The J gene is TRBJ2-3, the V gene TRBV7-9, with D maybe TRBD2 (6 bases). Trimming removed 1 base from V and 5 bases from J, with 7 bases in between. This CDR3 has 13 amino acids. CDR1 and CDR2 (germline): SEHNR, FQNEAQ (reference sequence). The CDR3 DNA follows: TGTGCCAGCAGCTTAGGGGAGGAAGATACGCAGTATTTT. Protein sequence: CASSLGEEDTQYF.

This clonotype appeared a few times. The chain employs TRBV6-1 and TRBJ2-6; D unclear. Germline CDR1 MNHNS, CDR2 SASEGT. This CDR3 region has 12 residues. Trimming stripped 10 bases from V and 12 bases from J, with 16 bases between. CDR3 loop: CATLVAVGVLTF. The CDR3 region has the DNA TGTGCCACCCTGGTTGCGGTGGGCGTCCTGACTTTC.

The chain employs TRBV12-3 or TRBV12-4 and TRBJ2-7; TRBD1 agrees at 12 bases. V lost 3 bases, J lost 3 bases, and 3 bases stayed unmatched. The CDR3 is made up of 15 amino acids. The CDR3 DNA reads TGTGCCAGCAGTTTCGGGACAGGGGGCTTCTACGAGCAGTACTTC. It codes for CASSFGTGGFYEQYF.

The J gene is TRBJ2-7, the V gene TRBV2, with D perhaps TRBD1 (6 bases). The CDR3 contains 15 residues. The V end was cut by 5 bases, the J end by 3 bases, with 17 bases between. Germline V lookup: CDR1 SNHLY, CDR2 FYNNEI. CDR3 coding DNA: TGTGCCAGCAGTAAACCGGGACAACACATCTACGAGCAGTACTTC. Amino acids: CASSKPGQHIYEQYF.

The genes are TRBV19 and TRBJ2-1; D may correspond to TRBD1 or TRBD2 (5 bases each). Germline loops: CDR1 LNHDA, CDR2 SQIVND (reference sequence). The V end was cut by 8 bases, the J end by 1 base, with 12 bases between. CDR3 length equals 14 residues. For the CDR3, the DNA is TGTGCCAGTTCGAGGGGTCAATCCTACAATGAGCAGTTCTTC. Protein sequence: CASSRGQSYNEQFF.

V is TRBV6-2 or TRBV6-3 and J is TRBJ2-1; TRBD2 agrees at 8 bases. V lost 5 bases and J lost 5; bases outside the gene matches: 26. Germline CDR1 MNHEY, CDR2 SVGEGT. The length of the CDR3 is 21 residues. The CDR3 nucleotides are TGTGCCAGCAGTACGCTCGTGGGGGAGTTCGGGCCTAGCGGGCCTAACAATGAGCAGTTCTTC. It encodes CASSTLVGEFGPSGPNNEQFF.

V usage is TRBV9 and J usage is TRBJ2-1, with TRBD1 as a possible D gene (6 bases). V gave up 4 bases and J gave up 5 bases, with 16 bases separating them. Germline V gene sequence: CDR1 SGDLS, CDR2 YYNGEE. The CDR3 has 15 residues. In nucleotides, the CDR3 is TGTGCCAGCAGCCCCCCCCAGGGGACCCACAATGAGCAGTTCTTC. Amino acids: CASSPPQGTHNEQFF.

The chain is built from TRBV18 and TRBJ1-1, with no clear D. V was cut by 2 bases and J by 2 bases, with 9 bases left in between. CDR3 length: 14 residues. The germline V gene encodes CDR1 KGHSH and CDR2 LQKENI. The CDR3, as DNA: TGTGCCAGCTCACCAACAGATCCAAACACTGAAGCTTTCTTT. This sequence encodes CASSPTDPNTEAFF.

The rearrangement links TRBV11-2 to TRBJ2-1, with 7 bases that match TRBD2. J gave up 10 bases and V 10 bases, and 13 bases lay outside the gene matches. This CDR3 comprises 13 residues. CDR1 is SGHAT and CDR2 is FQNNGV in the germline V gene. The CDR3 DNA sequence: TGTGCCATCACCCCGAGGGAGGGCTGGGAGCAGTTCTTC. This encodes CAITPREGWEQFF.

V is TRBV4-1 and J is TRBJ2-4; tentative D call: TRBD2 (5 bases). In germline, CDR1 is MGHRA, CDR2 YSYEKL. Trimming cost V 0 bases and J 8 bases, with 20 bases left between them. The length of the CDR3 is 17 residues. The CDR3 coding sequence is TGCGCCAGCAGCCAAGACCCAACGGACGGAGGATCGGACATTCAGTACTTC. Its translation: CASSQDPTDGGSDIQYF.

The CDR3 DNA reads as TGTGCCAGCAGCCAAGATCTCGGTGAATCGAACACCGGGGAGCTGTTTTTT. Amino acid sequence: CASSQDLGESNTGELFF. V is TRBV3-1 and J is TRBJ2-2; no clear D gene. Deletions cut 0 bases from V and 0 bases from J, with 11 bases between. The CDR3 contains 17 residues. CDR1 and CDR2 from the germline V gene are LGHDT and YNNKEL (reference sequence).

The chain has TRBV2 and TRBJ2-7; D is possibly TRBD1 (5 bases). The V end lost 2 bases, the J end lost 4 bases, and 9 bases lay between the germline ends. Looked up from germline, CDR1 is SNHLY and CDR2 is FYNNEI. CDR3 size: 13 residues. The CDR3 loop reads CASSESRVYEQYF. The CDR3 DNA reads as TGTGCCAGCAGTGAATCCAGGGTATACGAGCAGTACTTC.

This clonotype was counted a few times. The V call is TRBV4-2, the J call TRBJ1-1; D is unclear. Per germline, CDR1 LGHNA and CDR2 YNFKEQ. The CDR3 totals 14 residues. V was cut by 0 bases and J by 1 base, with 6 bases left in between. In nucleotides, the CDR3 is TGTGCCAGCAGCCAAGATAGAACGAACACTGAAGCTTTCTTT. Protein: CASSQDRTNTEAFF.